One and the same sample provided the 15 T cell receptor beta chains below, sequenced in a study of Graves' ophthalmopathy and Graves' hyperthyroidism listed by TCRdb under 2018. This sample was sequenced with an Illumina HiSeq 2000. For repertoire sequencing, TCR beta CDR3 regions were amplified from RNA transcripts. The first round of RT-PCR was done with HTBI primers and the Qiagen OneStep RT-PCR kit, and was followed by a second round of multiplex PCR, then size selection and purification. Using fastp trimming at Q25 and MiXCR clonotype assembly, TCRdb reanalyzed the public sequencing data and kept in-frame beta chains. A single entry per CDR3 protein holds the most common genes and DNA from its merged rows. For this sample there are 300,000 or so distinct CDR3 sequences; roughly 16% appear just once. The ten most abundant clones make up 9% to 15% of the sample. Sequencing was done on a sample of peripheral blood. These TCRs come from an adult man with Graves' ophthalmopathy.

This clonotype was observed many times. The chain recombines TRBV18 with TRBJ2-7, with TRBD1 matching over 9 bases. CDR1 KGHSH and CDR2 LQKENI come from the germline V gene. V trimming: 7 bases; J trimming: 10 bases; junction bases outside the gene matches: 14. This CDR3 has 14 residues. The CDR3 DNA reads as TGTGCCAGCTTCCAACAGGGGGCCCCGGTCGAACAGTACTTC. The encoded protein is CASFQQGAPVEQYF.

This clonotype was recorded many times. The gene calls are TRBV18 and TRBJ2-7, with 7 nucleotides matching TRBD1. CDR1 is KGHSH and CDR2 is LQKENI in the germline V gene. Unmatched junction bases numbered 5, after V lost 6 bases and J lost 0 bases. The CDR3 contains 14 residues. The CDR3 region is CASSKTGSSYEQYF. CDR3 in DNA: TGTGCCAGCTCTAAGACAGGGTCCTCCTACGAGCAGTACTTC.

This clonotype was seen repeatedly, ten times or more. This chain connects TRBV20-1 to TRBJ1-5; 8 bases are shared with TRBD1. Germline assignment: CDR1 DFQATT and CDR2 SNEGSKA (reference sequence). With 5 bases clipped from V and 4 bases from J, the junction kept 7 bases outside the gene matches. This CDR3 has 14 amino acids. The CDR3, as DNA: TGCAGTGCTGTAAGGACAGGGCCGAATCAGCCCCAGCATTTT. Translated: CSAVRTGPNQPQHF.

The sample holds many counts of this clonotype. The genes are TRBV30 and TRBJ2-2; D is undetermined. This CDR3 is 15 amino acids long. Trimming pared 1 base from V and 0 bases from J, leaving 9 bases between. Germline V gene data show CDR1 as GTSNPN and CDR2 as SVGIG (reference sequence). CDR3 protein: CAWSGAASNTGELFF. The CDR3, as DNA: TGTGCCTGGAGTGGGGCGGCCTCGAACACCGGGGAGCTGTTTTTT.

This clonotype has ten or more counts. This chain links TRBV2 with TRBJ1-5, with D maybe TRBD1 (5 bases). Germline assignment: CDR1 SNHLY and CDR2 FYNNEI. The ends were cut back, 7 bases at V and 1 base at J, with 11 bases in the middle. The CDR3 runs to 14 residues. The CDR3 loop is CASIRDASNQPQHF. Written as DNA, the CDR3 is TGTGCCAGCATAAGGGACGCAAGCAATCAGCCCCAGCATTTT. Complete variable domain (other parts from reference TRBV2 and TRBJ1-5): EPEVTQTPSHQVTQMGQEVILRCVPISNHLYFYWYRQILGQKVEFLVSFYNNEISEKSEIFDDQFSVERPDGSNFTLKIRSTKLEDSAMYFCASIRDASNQPQHFGDGTRLSIL.

This clonotype was recorded at least ten times. This chain connects TRBV28 to TRBJ1-2; no definite D call. CDR3 length: 14 residues. The ends were cut back, 8 bases at V and 8 bases at J, with 21 bases in the middle. Per the germline V gene, CDR1 is MDHEN and CDR2 is SYDVKM. This chain's CDR3 is CASRTLVFGEGYTF. The CDR3 DNA is TGTGCCAGCCGAACTTTGGTGTTTGGTGAAGGCTACACCTTC.

This clonotype was detected ten times or more. V gene TRBV3-1 combines with J gene TRBJ1-1; D remains ambiguous. Germline lookup yields CDR1 LGHDT and CDR2 YNNKEL (reference sequence). V was trimmed by 0 bases and J by 11 bases, leaving 10 bases between them. The CDR3 totals 12 residues. The CDR3, as DNA: TGTGCCAGCAGCCAAGAACGGGGTCGGGCTTTCTTT. Encoded protein: CASSQERGRAFF.

The sample holds many counts of this clonotype. The V gene is TRBV29-1, the J gene TRBJ2-2; D is unclear. The V gene lost 5 bases and the J gene lost 0 bases, with 7 bases spanning the gap. This CDR3 comprises 13 residues. Germline lookup yields CDR1 SQVTM and CDR2 ANQGSEA. The CDR3 here is CSVTGANTGELFF. CDR3 nucleotides: TGCAGCGTTACGGGCGCGAACACCGGGGAGCTGTTTTTT.

This clonotype has a count of ten or more. The J gene is TRBJ2-5, the V gene TRBV4-2; 12 bases align to TRBD1. Germline trimming cut 4 bases from V and 2 bases from J; bases unmatched to any gene: 23. Germline lookup yields CDR1 LGHNA and CDR2 YNFKEQ. This CDR3 has 22 amino acids. CDR3 DNA: TGTGCCAGCAGCCCCTGGAGGGGACAGGGGGCCCCACCCCGTTGGGATCAAGAGACCCAGTACTTC. This encodes CASSPWRGQGAPPRWDQETQYF.

Only one count was recorded for this clonotype. In DNA, the CDR3 is TGTGCCAGCAGTGAATCTGCAGGGGGCTCCGAGCAGTACTTC. As protein: CASSESAGGSEQYF. This chain joins TRBV12-3 or TRBV12-4 and TRBJ2-7; 8 bases fit TRBD1. The CDR3 covers 14 residues. J was trimmed by 6 bases and V by 5 bases; bases with no gene match: 9.

This clonotype was seen repeatedly, ten times or more. Given a much more abundant clone one base away, this may be a read error. The chain uses TRBV12-3 or TRBV12-4 and TRBJ1-1; D gene unclear. V was shortened by 11 bases and J by 0 bases, with 16 bases between the two germline ends. CDR3 length equals 14 residues. The CDR3 nucleotides read TGTGCCGGCACCGTAGATCCCCTGAACACTGAAGCTTTCTTT. Translation gives CAGTVDPLNTEAFF.

This clonotype was recorded once. No conserved phenylalanine or tryptophan ends this CDR3, so it is likely a read error. The DNA is omitted, as the CDR3 cannot be located on it reliably, and the CDR3 follows TCRdb's listing. The chain has TRBV2 and TRBJ2-3; no DNA check was done on the table's D call, TRBD1. Both ends counted, the CDR3 spans 17 residues. The germline V gene has CDR1 SNHLY and CDR2 FYNNEI. The CDR3 spells CASNLRRTGSAEQYFGP.

This chain joins TRBV28 and TRBJ1-1; D remains unclear. CDR3 length equals 14 residues. Per the germline V gene, CDR1 is MDHEN and CDR2 is SYDVKM. Trimming took off 5 bases at V and 1 base at J, with 11 bases between the two ends. The CDR3 region has the DNA TGTGCCAGCAGTCCCCCGGCAGGGAACACTGAAGCTTTCTTT. Its translation is CASSPPAGNTEAFF.

This clonotype was recorded many times. V usage is TRBV4-2 and J usage is TRBJ1-6, with D maybe TRBD1 (6 bases). Germline CDR1 reads LGHNA; CDR2 reads YNFKEQ. Trimming removed 0 bases at V and 13 bases at J, with 19 bases between. The length of the CDR3 is 16 residues. The CDR3 loop reads CASSQDPAGAITPLHF. CDR3 DNA: TGTGCCAGCAGCCAAGATCCGGCAGGGGCTATTACGCCCCTCCACTTT.

The V call is TRBV7-2, the J call TRBJ1-5, with 7 bases aligning to TRBD1. J was trimmed by 4 bases and V by 5 bases; bases with no gene match: 8. There are 15 residues in the CDR3. The germline CDR1 and CDR2 sequences are SGHTA and FQGNSA. The CDR3 region has the DNA TGTGCCAGCAGCCTTCAAGGGACAGAAAATCAGCCCCAGCATTTT. Translation gives CASSLQGTENQPQHF. Combining the CDR3 with reference TRBV7-2 and TRBJ1-5 gives the whole variable domain GAGVSQSPSNKVTEKGKDVELRCDPISGHTALYWYRQSLGQGLEFLIYFQGNSAPDKSGLPSDRFSAERTGGSVSTLTIQRTQQEDSAVYLCASSLQGTENQPQHFGDGTRLSIL.